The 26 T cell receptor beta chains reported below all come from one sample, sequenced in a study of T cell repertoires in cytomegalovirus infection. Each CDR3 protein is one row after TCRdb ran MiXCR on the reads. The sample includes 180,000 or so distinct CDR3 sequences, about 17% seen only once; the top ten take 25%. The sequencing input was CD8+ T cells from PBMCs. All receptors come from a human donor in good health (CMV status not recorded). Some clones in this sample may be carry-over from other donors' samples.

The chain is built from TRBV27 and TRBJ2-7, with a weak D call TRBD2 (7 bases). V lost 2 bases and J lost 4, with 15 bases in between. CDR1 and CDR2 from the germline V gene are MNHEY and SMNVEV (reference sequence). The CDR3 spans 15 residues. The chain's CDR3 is CASSLRGRGTYEQYF. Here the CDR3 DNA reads TGTGCCAGCAGTTTACGGGGGCGGGGGACTTACGAGCAGTACTTC.

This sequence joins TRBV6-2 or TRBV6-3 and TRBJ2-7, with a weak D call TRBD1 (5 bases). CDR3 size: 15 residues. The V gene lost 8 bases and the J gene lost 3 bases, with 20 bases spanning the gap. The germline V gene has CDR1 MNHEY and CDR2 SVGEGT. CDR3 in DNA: TGTGCCAGCTCCGATCCGGACACAAAGTTCTACGAGCAGTACTTC. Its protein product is CASSDPDTKFYEQYF.

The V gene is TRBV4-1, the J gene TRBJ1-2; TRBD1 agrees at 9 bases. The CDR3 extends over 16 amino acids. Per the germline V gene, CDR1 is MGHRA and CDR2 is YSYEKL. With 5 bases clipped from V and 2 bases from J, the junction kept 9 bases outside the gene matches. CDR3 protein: CASSTRPGQGNYGYTF. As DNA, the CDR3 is TGCGCCAGCAGCACAAGACCGGGACAGGGCAACTATGGCTACACCTTC.

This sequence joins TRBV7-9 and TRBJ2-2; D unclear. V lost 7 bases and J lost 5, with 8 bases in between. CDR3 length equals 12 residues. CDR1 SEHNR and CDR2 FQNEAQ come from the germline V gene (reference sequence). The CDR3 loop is CASIILTGELFF. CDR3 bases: TGTGCCAGCATTATACTTACCGGGGAGCTGTTTTTT.

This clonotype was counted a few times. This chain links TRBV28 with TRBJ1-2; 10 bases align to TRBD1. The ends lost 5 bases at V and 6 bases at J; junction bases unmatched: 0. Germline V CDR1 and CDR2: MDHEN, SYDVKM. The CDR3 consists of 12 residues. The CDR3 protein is CASSGTGDGYTF. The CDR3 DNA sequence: TGTGCCAGCAGTGGGACAGGGGATGGCTACACCTTC.

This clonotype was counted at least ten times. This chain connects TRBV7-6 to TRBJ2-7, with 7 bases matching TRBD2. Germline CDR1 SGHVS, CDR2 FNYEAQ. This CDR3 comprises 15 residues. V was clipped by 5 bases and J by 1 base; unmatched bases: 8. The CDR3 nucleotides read TGTGCCAGCAGCCCTAGAGGGAGGGGATCCTACGAGCAGTACTTC. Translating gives CASSPRGRGSYEQYF.

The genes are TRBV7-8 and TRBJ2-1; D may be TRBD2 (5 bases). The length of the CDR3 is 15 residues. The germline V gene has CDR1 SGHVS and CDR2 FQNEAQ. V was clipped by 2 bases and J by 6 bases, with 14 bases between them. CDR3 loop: CASSLTGTLGNEQFF. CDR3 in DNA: TGTGCCAGCAGCTTAACGGGAACACTGGGCAATGAGCAGTTCTTC.

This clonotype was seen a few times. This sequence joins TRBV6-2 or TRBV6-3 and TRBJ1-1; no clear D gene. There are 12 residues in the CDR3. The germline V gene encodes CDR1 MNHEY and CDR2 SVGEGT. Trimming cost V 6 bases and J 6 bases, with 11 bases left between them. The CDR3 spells CASRGVRAEAFF. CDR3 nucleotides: TGTGCCAGCAGGGGCGTGAGGGCTGAAGCTTTCTTT.

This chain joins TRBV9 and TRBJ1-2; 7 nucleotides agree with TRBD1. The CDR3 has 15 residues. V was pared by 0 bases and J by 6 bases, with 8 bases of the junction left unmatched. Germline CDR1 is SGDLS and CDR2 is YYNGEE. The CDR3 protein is CASSVVEGGTDGYTF. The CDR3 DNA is TGTGCCAGCAGCGTAGTGGAAGGGGGCACGGATGGCTACACCTTC.

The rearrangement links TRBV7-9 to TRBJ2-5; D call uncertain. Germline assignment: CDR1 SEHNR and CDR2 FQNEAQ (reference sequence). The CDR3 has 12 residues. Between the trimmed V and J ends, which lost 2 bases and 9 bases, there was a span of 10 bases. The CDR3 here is CASSLMSEAQYF. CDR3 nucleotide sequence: TGTGCCAGCAGCTTAATGTCTGAGGCCCAGTACTTC.

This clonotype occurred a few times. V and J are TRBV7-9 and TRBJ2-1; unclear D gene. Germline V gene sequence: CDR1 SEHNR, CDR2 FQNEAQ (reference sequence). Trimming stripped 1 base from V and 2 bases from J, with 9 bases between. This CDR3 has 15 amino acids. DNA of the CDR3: TGTGCCAGCAGCTTAGGTGGGTCAGCCTACAATGAGCAGTTCTTC. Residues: CASSLGGSAYNEQFF.

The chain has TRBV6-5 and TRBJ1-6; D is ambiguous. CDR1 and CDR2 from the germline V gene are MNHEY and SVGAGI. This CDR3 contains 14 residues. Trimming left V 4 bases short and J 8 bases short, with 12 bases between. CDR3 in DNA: TGTGCCAGCAGTTCCCGGTCGGCTTATTCACCCCTCCACTTT. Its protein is CASSSRSAYSPLHF.

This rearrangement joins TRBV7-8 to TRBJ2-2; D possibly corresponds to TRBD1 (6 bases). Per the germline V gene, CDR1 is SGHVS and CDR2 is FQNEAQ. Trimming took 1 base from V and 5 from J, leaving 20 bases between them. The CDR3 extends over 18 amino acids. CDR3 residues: CASSLVVWGRGRTGELFF. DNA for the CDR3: TGTGCCAGCAGCTTAGTCGTATGGGGCAGGGGTCGAACCGGGGAGCTGTTTTTT.

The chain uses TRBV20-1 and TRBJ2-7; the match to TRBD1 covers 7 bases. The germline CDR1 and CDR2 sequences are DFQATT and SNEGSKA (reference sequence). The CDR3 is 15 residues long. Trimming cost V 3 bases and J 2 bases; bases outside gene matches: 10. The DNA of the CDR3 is TGCAGTGCTAGGCACAGGGGATCAATGACCTACGAGCAGTACTTC. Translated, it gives CSARHRGSMTYEQYF.

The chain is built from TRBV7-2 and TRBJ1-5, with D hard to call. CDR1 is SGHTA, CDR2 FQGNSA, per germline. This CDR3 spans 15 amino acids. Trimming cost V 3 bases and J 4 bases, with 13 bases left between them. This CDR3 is CASSLTEGYNQPQHF. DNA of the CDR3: TGTGCCAGCAGCTTGACGGAGGGTTATAATCAGCCCCAGCATTTT.

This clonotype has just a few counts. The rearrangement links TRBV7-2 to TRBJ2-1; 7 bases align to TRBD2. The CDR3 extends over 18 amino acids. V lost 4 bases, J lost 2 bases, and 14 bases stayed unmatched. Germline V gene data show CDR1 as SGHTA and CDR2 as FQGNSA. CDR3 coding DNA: TGTGCCAGCAGCTCCACGCGGGTCAACCGGGGGGCCTACAATGAGCAGTTCTTC. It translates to CASSSTRVNRGAYNEQFF.

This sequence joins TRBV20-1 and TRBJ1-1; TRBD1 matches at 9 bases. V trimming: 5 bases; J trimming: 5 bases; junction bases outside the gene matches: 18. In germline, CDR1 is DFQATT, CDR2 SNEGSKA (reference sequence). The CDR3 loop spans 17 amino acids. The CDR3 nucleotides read TGCAGTGCTGCCTTTCGGCCCACAGGGGGCCAGGGGACTGAAGCTTTCTTT. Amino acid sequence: CSAAFRPTGGQGTEAFF.

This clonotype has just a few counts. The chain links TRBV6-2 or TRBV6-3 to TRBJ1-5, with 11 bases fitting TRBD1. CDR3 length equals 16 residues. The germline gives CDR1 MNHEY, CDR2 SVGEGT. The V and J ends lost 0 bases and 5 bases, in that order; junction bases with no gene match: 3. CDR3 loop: CASSYSGTGGDQPQHF. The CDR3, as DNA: TGTGCCAGCAGTTACTCCGGGACAGGGGGGGATCAGCCCCAGCATTTT.

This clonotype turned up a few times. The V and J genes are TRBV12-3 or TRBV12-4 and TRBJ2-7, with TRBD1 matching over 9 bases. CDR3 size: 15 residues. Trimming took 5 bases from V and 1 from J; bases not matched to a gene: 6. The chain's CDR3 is CASSAPGTGSYEQYF. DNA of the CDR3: TGTGCCAGCAGTGCTCCCGGGACAGGGTCCTACGAGCAGTACTTC.

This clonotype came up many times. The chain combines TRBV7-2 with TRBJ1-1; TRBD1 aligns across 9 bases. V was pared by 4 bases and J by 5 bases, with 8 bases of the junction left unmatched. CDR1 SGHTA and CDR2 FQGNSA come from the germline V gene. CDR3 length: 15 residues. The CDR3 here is CASSYRDRVTTEAFF. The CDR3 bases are TGTGCCAGCAGCTACCGGGACAGGGTTACAACTGAAGCTTTCTTT.

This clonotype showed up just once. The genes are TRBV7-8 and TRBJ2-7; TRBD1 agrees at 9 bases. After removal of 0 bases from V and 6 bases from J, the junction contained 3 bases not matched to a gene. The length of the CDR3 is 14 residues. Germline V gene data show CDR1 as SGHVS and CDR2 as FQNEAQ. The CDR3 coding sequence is TGTGCCAGCAGCTTAGCGGGACAGGGTGGCGAGCAGTACTTC. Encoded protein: CASSLAGQGGEQYF.

DNA for the CDR3: TGTGCCAGCAGTTTAGGGACTACCTACAATGAGCAGTTCTTC. It is translated as CASSLGTTYNEQFF. This chain uses TRBV12-3 or TRBV12-4 with TRBJ2-1, with D possibly TRBD2 on 6 matching bases. V was pared by 1 base and J by 2 bases, with 6 bases between. This CDR3 region has 14 residues.

CDR3 region: CASSYTQLTAEETQYF. The CDR3 bases are TGTGCCAGCAGTTACACCCAACTCACAGCGGAGGAGACCCAGTACTTC. V and J are TRBV6-5 and TRBJ2-5; D might be TRBD2 (5 bases). Germline loops: CDR1 MNHEY, CDR2 SVGAGI. This CDR3 spans 16 amino acids. Trimming shortened V by 2 bases and J by 5 bases, and 18 bases separated the two germline ends.

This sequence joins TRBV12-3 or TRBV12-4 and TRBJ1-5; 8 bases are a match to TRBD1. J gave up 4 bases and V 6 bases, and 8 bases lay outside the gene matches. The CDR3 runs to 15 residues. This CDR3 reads CASSFGTGWNQPQHF. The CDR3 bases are TGTGCCAGCAGCTTCGGGACAGGCTGGAATCAGCCCCAGCATTTT.

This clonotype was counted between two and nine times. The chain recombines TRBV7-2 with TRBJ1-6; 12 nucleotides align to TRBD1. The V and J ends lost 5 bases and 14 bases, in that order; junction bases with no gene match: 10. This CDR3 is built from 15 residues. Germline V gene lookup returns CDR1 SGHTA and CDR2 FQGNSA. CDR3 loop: CASSLGTGGSTALHF. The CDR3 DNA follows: TGTGCCAGCAGCCTAGGGACAGGGGGCTCTACGGCCCTCCACTTT.

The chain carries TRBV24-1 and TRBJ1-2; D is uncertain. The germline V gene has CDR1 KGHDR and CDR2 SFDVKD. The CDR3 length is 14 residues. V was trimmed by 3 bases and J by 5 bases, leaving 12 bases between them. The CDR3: CATSDAAGVYGYTF. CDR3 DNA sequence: TGTGCCACCAGTGATGCGGCGGGAGTGTATGGCTACACCTTC.